This T cell receptor (beta chain) is from a study of T-cell reconstitution after alpha-beta-depleted transplantation in children. Study-level findings and limits: Surviving recipient cells, namely T cells and thymic progenitors, were the source of high day-60 TCRbeta diversity in some patients.

Trimming took 5 bases from V and 8 from J; bases not matched to a gene: 4. The CDR3 sequence is 14 residues long. TCRbeta library construction was performed incorporating unique molecular identifiers. TCRdb reprocessed the PCR reads with MiXCR, giving one entry per CDR3 protein. The sample consists of about 510,000 distinct CDR3 sequences, roughly 10% of them appearing once. Concerning this clonotype: Its matching antigen is unknown.

This chain joins TRBV12-3 or TRBV12-4 and TRBJ2-1, with TRBD2 matching over 12 bases. Sample: PBMCs, mostly from graft donor cells, taken 180 days after TCRalphabeta/CD19-depleted stem cell transplant. This sequence was found in a female patient between 2 and 15 years old who had a stem cell transplant for aplastic anemia, so the T cells may come from the graft donor. CDR3 residues: CASSGLAGLDEQFF. In DNA form, the CDR3 reads TGTGCCAGCAGTGGACTAGCGGGATTGGATGAGCAGTTCTTC.